The subject of this entry is one T cell receptor (beta chain). What it binds is not known. This specimen belongs to a study of graft-versus-host responses after intestinal transplantation. V lost 1 base and J lost 0, with 10 bases in between. The germline V gene encodes CDR1 WSHSY and CDR2 SAAADI. CDR3 size: 16 residues. Libraries were prepared by immunoSEQ multiplex PCR; TCRdb keeps only in-frame clonotypes and omits some of them. The data show some 85,000 clones, roughly 91% seen once. This receptor was identified in a human donor who was the organ donor for an intestinal transplant. Sequenced material: unstimulated CD8+ T cells sorted from spleen or lymph node cells, taken before transplant. The J gene is TRBJ1-5, the V gene TRBV10-2; D is possibly TRBD1 (5 bases). The CDR3 is CASSEWGKYSNQPQHF. CDR3 DNA sequence: TGCGCCAGCAGTGAGTGGGGCAAGTATAGCAATCAGCCCCAGCATTTT.